The clone carrying this T cell receptor (beta chain) was counted a few times. CDR1 ENHRY and CDR2 SYGVKD come from the germline V gene. Trimming removed 4 bases from V and 5 bases from J, with 8 bases in between. This CDR3 has 12 residues. Investigators reverse transcribed all isolated RNA, so they sequenced expressed TCRB transcripts. Libraries were prepared by immunoSEQ multiplex PCR; TCRdb keeps only in-frame clonotypes and omits some of them. Seen here are hundreds of thousands of clones, roughly a sixth observed once, and the top ten hold roughly 0.098%. In all sorted populations, purity surpassed 98%. This record comes from a study of beta chain features in type 1 diabetes.

Material for sequencing was naive CD4+ T cells from blood. The chain combines TRBV10-3 with TRBJ2-5; tentative D call: TRBD2 (5 bases). This receptor was obtained from a man aged 18 to 29 in good health. The CDR3 DNA is TGTGCCATCAGTGGCGGGTCGGAGACCCAGTACTTC. Translation: CAISGGSETQYF.